What follows are 28 T cell receptor beta chains derived from one specimen sequenced in a study of breast tumors, draining lymph nodes, adjacent tissues. Axillary draining lymph nodes of breast cancer patients supplied the node samples. MiXCR, run by TCRdb on the multiplex PCR reads, gives a single entry per CDR3 protein. This table has some 130,000 distinct CDR3 sequences, less than 20% appearing once. Sequenced: axillary lymph node tissue. Receptor source: a female donor with breast cancer. Some clones in this sample may be carry-over from other donors' samples.

A remark on this clonotype: A single base separates this from a much larger clone, so it may be a read error. The chain is built from TRBV11-2 and TRBJ2-1; unclear D gene. Per germline, CDR1 SGHAT and CDR2 FQNNGV. The CDR3 runs to 14 residues. The CDR3 spells CASSLVQRLSEQLF. CDR3 sequence (DNA): TGTGCCAGCAGCTTAGTACAACGGCTCAGCGAGCAGCTCTTC.

This clonotype was seen many times. This chain joins TRBV15 and TRBJ1-5; D unclear. The germline gives CDR1 LNHNV, CDR2 YYDKDF (reference sequence). This CDR3 is built from 13 residues. Trimming pared 8 bases from V and 6 bases from J, leaving 14 bases between. CDR3 DNA sequence: TGTGCCACCTCTCTTGCACCGGGTCAGCCCCAGCATTTT. As protein: CATSLAPGQPQHF.

This clonotype was observed many times. The chain joins TRBV5-1 to TRBJ2-2; D is unresolved. This CDR3 contains 15 residues. From germline, CDR1 is SGHRS and CDR2 YFSETQ. Between the trimmed V and J ends, which lost 5 bases and 0 bases, there was a span of 11 bases. The CDR3 region is CASSLQPSNTGELFF. The CDR3 nucleotides read TGCGCCAGCAGTCTTCAACCTTCGAACACCGGGGAGCTGTTTTTT.

This clonotype was detected many times. The chain uses TRBV29-1 and TRBJ2-2; D is uncertain. CDR1 is SQVTM, CDR2 ANQGSEA, per germline. The germline V and J ends were trimmed by 7 bases and 1 base, with 7 bases remaining between them. The CDR3 spans 12 residues. The CDR3, as DNA: TGCAGCGGGGAAAGGAACACCGGGGAGCTGTTTTTT. The encoded protein is CSGERNTGELFF.

There are many counts of this clonotype. CDR3 protein: CASSLEREGLDNEQFF. The CDR3 nucleotides read TGCGCCAGCAGCTTGGAGAGGGAGGGCCTCGACAATGAGCAGTTCTTC. V and J are TRBV5-1 and TRBJ2-1, with TRBD2 matching over 7 bases. The V gene end was trimmed by 0 bases and the J gene end by 5 bases; junction bases not matched to a gene: 8. The V gene's germline CDR1 is SGHRS and CDR2 YFSETQ. CDR3 length: 16 residues.

At least ten counts were recorded for this clonotype. The chain has TRBV5-6 and TRBJ2-3, with D tentatively TRBD1 (5 bases). CDR3 length: 14 residues. Germline CDR1 is SGHDT and CDR2 is YYEEEE. The ends were cut back, 4 bases at V and 1 base at J, with 10 bases in the middle. In DNA, the CDR3 is TGTGCCAGCAGCCCAGGGAAGGGCACAGATACGCAGTATTTT. Its translation is CASSPGKGTDTQYF.

This clonotype appeared many times. The rearrangement links TRBV20-1 to TRBJ2-3; TRBD2 matches 11 bases. V lost 6 bases and J lost 0; bases outside the gene matches: 8. Germline V CDR1 and CDR2: DFQATT, SNEGSKA (reference sequence). The CDR3 is 16 residues long. This chain's CDR3 is CSAHRLAGSSTDTQYF. CDR3 bases: TGCAGTGCCCACCGACTAGCGGGGTCTAGCACAGATACGCAGTATTTT.

Ten or more counts support this clonotype. The chain employs TRBV19 and TRBJ2-3, with 8 bases matching TRBD1. This CDR3 is built from 15 residues. Germline V gene lookup returns CDR1 LNHDA and CDR2 SQIVND (reference sequence). The V segment lost 4 bases and the J segment 3 bases; nucleotides outside the gene matches: 6. This chain's CDR3 is CASSTDRDWTDTQYF. The CDR3 DNA follows: TGTGCCAGTAGTACGGACAGGGATTGGACAGATACGCAGTATTTT.

This clonotype was seen at least ten times. The chain joins TRBV30 to TRBJ2-5; 8 bases are shared with TRBD1. V shed 5 bases and J 0 bases; nucleotides not matched to a gene: 2. CDR1 GTSNPN and CDR2 SVGIG come from the germline V gene (reference sequence). CDR3 length: 13 amino acids. CDR3 sequence reads: CAWGQGNQETQYF. CDR3 sequence (DNA): TGTGCCTGGGGACAGGGAAACCAAGAGACCCAGTACTTC. The full variable domain, in which reference TRBV30 and TRBJ2-5 provide the parts outside the CDR3, is SQTIHQWPATLVQPVGSPLSLECTVEGTSNPNLYWYRQAAGRGLQLLFYSVGIGQISSEVPQNLSASRPQDRQFILSSKKLLLSDSGFYLCAWGQGNQETQYFGPGTRLLVL.

Comments on this clonotype: A much larger clone is a single base away; this may be a read error. V usage is TRBV3-1 and J usage is TRBJ2-5; D remains ambiguous. The germline gives CDR1 LGHDT, CDR2 YNNKEL (reference sequence). The CDR3 has 11 residues. V gave up 7 bases and J gave up 7 bases, with 10 bases separating them. The CDR3 spells CASTRERTQYF. Written as DNA, the CDR3 is TGTGCCAGCACACGCGAACGGACCCAGTACTTC.

This clonotype has at least ten counts. The chain employs TRBV12-3 or TRBV12-4 and TRBJ1-2; TRBD1 agrees at 8 bases. CDR3 length equals 13 residues. After removal of 6 bases from V and 7 bases from J, the junction contained 7 bases not matched to a gene. As DNA, the CDR3 is TGTGCCAGCAGGAGACAGGGGAACGCTGGCTACACCTTC. Encoded protein: CASRRQGNAGYTF.

In its sample, this clonotype was seen a few times. The rearrangement links TRBV19 to TRBJ1-5; 8 bases match TRBD1. The J segment lost 1 base and the V segment lost 3 bases, leaving 8 bases of the junction unmatched. The germline CDR1 and CDR2 sequences are LNHDA and SQIVND (reference sequence). This CDR3 is 17 amino acids long. In nucleotides, the CDR3 is TGTGCCAGTAGTATTTTTCAGGGGGCTAGGAGCAATCAGCCCCAGCATTTT. It encodes CASSIFQGARSNQPQHF.

This clonotype has a count of ten or more. The genes are TRBV19 and TRBJ1-5; possible D gene TRBD1, 5 bases. The germline V gene has CDR1 LNHDA and CDR2 SQIVND (reference sequence). The V end lost 5 bases, the J end lost 7 bases, and 12 bases lay between the germline ends. There are 13 residues in the CDR3. CDR3 sequence reads: CASSGDGGQPQHF. The DNA for the CDR3 is TGTGCCAGTAGTGGAGATGGGGGGCAGCCCCAGCATTTT.

This clonotype has more than one count but fewer than ten. The chain uses TRBV6-5 and TRBJ2-2, with D possibly TRBD1 on 7 matching bases. CDR3 length: 14 residues. In germline, CDR1 is MNHEY, CDR2 SVGAGI. Trimming left V 6 bases short and J 1 base short, with 9 bases between. The CDR3 DNA reads as TGTGCCAGCAGGCGGGACAGGAACACCGGGGAGCTGTTTTTT. Its protein product is CASRRDRNTGELFF.

In this sample, this clonotype turned up many times. This chain joins TRBV12-3 or TRBV12-4 and TRBJ2-2; D gene uncertain. The V end lost 6 bases, the J end lost 8 bases, and 10 bases lay between the germline ends. CDR3 length: 12 residues. CDR3 nucleotide sequence: TGTGCCAGCAGACGTCTGGGGGGGGAGCTGTTTTTT. Translating gives CASRRLGGELFF.

This clonotype has ten or more counts. The chain is built from TRBV5-6 and TRBJ2-5; no clear D. Germline lookup yields CDR1 SGHDT and CDR2 YYEEEE. Between the trimmed V and J ends, which lost 1 base and 6 bases, there was a span of 13 bases. CDR3 length: 14 residues. The CDR3: CASSLFSPAKTQYF. Here the CDR3 DNA reads TGTGCCAGCAGCTTGTTTTCCCCTGCCAAGACCCAGTACTTC.

The chain carries TRBV30 and TRBJ1-6; D remains ambiguous. Trimming pared 1 base from V and 0 bases from J, leaving 10 bases between. Germline CDR1 and CDR2: GTSNPN and SVGIG (reference sequence). This CDR3 is 16 amino acids long. For the CDR3, the DNA is TGTGCCTGGAGTGGGCGGGAAAGCTCCTATAATTCACCCCTCCACTTT. Translation: CAWSGRESSYNSPLHF.

This clonotype has just one count. A read error may produce the germline difference seen at one junction end. This chain links TRBV9 with TRBJ2-1, with 16 bases aligning to TRBD2. Germline V gene lookup returns CDR1 SGDLS and CDR2 YYNGEE. The CDR3 length is 15 residues. The CDR3 reads CASRPGLAGGGEQSF. The CDR3 nucleotides read TGTGCCAGCAGGCCGGGACTAGCGGGGGGGGGGGAGCAGTCCTTC.

This clonotype was recorded many times. V is TRBV4-1 and J is TRBJ2-7, with TRBD1 identical over 7 bases. The length of the CDR3 is 15 residues. Germline V gives CDR1 MGHRA, CDR2 YSYEKL. V was pared by 5 bases and J by 2 bases, with 9 bases of the junction left unmatched. The CDR3 DNA is TGCGCCAGCAGCTATAACTACAGGGGCCCCTACGAGCAGTACTTC. Amino acids: CASSYNYRGPYEQYF.

Of note for this clonotype: Lacking the conserved final phenylalanine or tryptophan, this CDR3 likely reflects a read error. The CDR3, as DNA: TGCAGTGCTAGGGAGGGGATTGGCGGCTACACCCTC. As protein: CSAREGIGGYTL. The rearrangement links TRBV20-1 to TRBJ1-2; TRBD1 is a possible D gene (5 bases). CDR3 length: 12 residues. The V end lost 3 bases, the J end lost 8 bases, and 13 bases lay between the germline ends. In germline, CDR1 is DFQATT, CDR2 SNEGSKA (reference sequence).

Comments on this clonotype: This may stem from a read error, because a much larger clone lies one nucleotide away. This rearrangement joins TRBV2 to TRBJ1-3, with 8 bases identical to TRBD1. CDR1 and CDR2 (germline): SNHLY, FYNNEI. The CDR3 has 14 amino acids. The V and J ends lost 6 bases and 4 bases, in that order; junction bases with no gene match: 5. The CDR3 loop reads CASRTGQGGNTIYF. CDR3 DNA: TGTGCCAGCAGGACCGGACAGGGCGGAAACACCATATATTTT.

This clonotype was detected many times. The chain combines TRBV3-1 with TRBJ2-1; D is undetermined. The germline V and J ends were trimmed by 1 base and 8 bases, with 6 bases remaining between them. Germline lookup yields CDR1 LGHDT and CDR2 YNNKEL (reference sequence). The CDR3 consists of 12 residues. In nucleotides, the CDR3 is TGTGCCAGCAGCCAAGTCCTCCATGAGCAGTTCTTC. Protein product: CASSQVLHEQFF.

At least ten counts were recorded for this clonotype. V gene TRBV11-2 combines with J gene TRBJ2-7; D is unclear. Per the germline V gene, CDR1 is SGHAT and CDR2 is FQNNGV. Trimming stripped 4 bases from V and 3 bases from J, with 7 bases between. CDR3 size: 12 residues. The DNA of the CDR3 is TGTGCCAGCAGCTATGGCAGCTACGAGCAGTACTTC. This gives the protein CASSYGSYEQYF.

This clonotype was detected many times. This chain uses TRBV20-1 with TRBJ2-1; no clear D. CDR3 length equals 11 residues. From germline, CDR1 is DFQATT and CDR2 SNEGSKA (reference sequence). The V end lost 1 base, the J end lost 5 bases, and 3 bases lay between the germline ends. DNA of the CDR3: TGCAGTGCTAGAGTCAACAATGAGCAGTTCTTC. The encoded protein is CSARVNNEQFF.

This clonotype has a count of ten or more. The chain is built from TRBV7-9 and TRBJ1-2; D might be TRBD1 (6 bases). CDR1 is SEHNR, CDR2 FQNEAQ, per germline (reference sequence). This CDR3 has 13 amino acids. V lost 7 bases and J 5 bases, leaving 14 bases between the germline ends. The DNA of the CDR3 is TGTGCCAGCACCCCCGGGGGGCCTTATGGCTACACCTTC. It is translated as CASTPGGPYGYTF.

This clonotype was counted at least ten times. The CDR3 coding sequence is TGCAGTGCTAGCGGGGACACCGGGGAGCTGTTTTTT. Residues: CSASGDTGELFF. The chain joins TRBV20-1 to TRBJ2-2, with D perhaps TRBD2 (5 bases). Germline CDR1 is DFQATT and CDR2 is SNEGSKA (reference sequence). Trimming removed 3 bases at V and 3 bases at J, with 5 bases between. This CDR3 is 12 amino acids long.

This clonotype appeared many times. The chain links TRBV6-5 to TRBJ1-5, with D hard to call. Trimming left V 5 bases short and J 7 bases short, with 15 bases between. Germline lookup yields CDR1 MNHEY and CDR2 SVGAGI. The length of the CDR3 is 14 residues. CDR3 loop: CASSNQGWGQPQHF. The CDR3 coding sequence is TGTGCCAGCAGTAACCAAGGGTGGGGACAGCCCCAGCATTTT.

The chain couples TRBV7-9 to TRBJ1-1; weak D call: TRBD1 (6 bases). Trimming cost V 4 bases and J 0 bases, with 9 bases left between them. CDR1 SEHNR and CDR2 FQNEAQ come from the germline V gene (reference sequence). This CDR3 has 14 residues. The CDR3 DNA reads TGTGCCAGCAGCTCGCAGGGGATGAACACTGAAGCTTTCTTT. It codes for CASSSQGMNTEAFF.